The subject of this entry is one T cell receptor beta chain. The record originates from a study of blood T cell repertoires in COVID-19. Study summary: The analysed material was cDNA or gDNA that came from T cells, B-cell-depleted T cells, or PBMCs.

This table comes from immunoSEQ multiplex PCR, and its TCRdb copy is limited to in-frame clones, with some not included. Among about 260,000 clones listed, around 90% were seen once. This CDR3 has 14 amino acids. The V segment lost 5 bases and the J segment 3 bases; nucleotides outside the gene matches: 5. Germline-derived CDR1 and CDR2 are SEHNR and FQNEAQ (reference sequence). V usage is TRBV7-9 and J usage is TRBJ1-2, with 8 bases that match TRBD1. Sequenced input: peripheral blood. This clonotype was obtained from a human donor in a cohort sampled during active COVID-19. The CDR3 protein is CASSLNRGDYGYTF. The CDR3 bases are TGTGCCAGCAGCCTCAACAGGGGGGACTATGGCTACACCTTC.